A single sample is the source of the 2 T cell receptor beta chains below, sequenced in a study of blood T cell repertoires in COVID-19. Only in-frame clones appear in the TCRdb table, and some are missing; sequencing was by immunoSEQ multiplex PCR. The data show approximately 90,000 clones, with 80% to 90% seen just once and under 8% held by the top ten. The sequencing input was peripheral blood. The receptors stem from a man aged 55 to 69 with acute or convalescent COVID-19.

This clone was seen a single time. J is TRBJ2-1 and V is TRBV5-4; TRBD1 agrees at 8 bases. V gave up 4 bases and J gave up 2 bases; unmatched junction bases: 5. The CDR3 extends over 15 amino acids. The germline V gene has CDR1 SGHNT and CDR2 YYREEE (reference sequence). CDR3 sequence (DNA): TGTGCCAGCAGCCAGGACAGGGCAACCTACAATGAGCAGTTCTTC. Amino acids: CASSQDRATYNEQFF.

CDR3 sequence (DNA): TGTGCCAGCAGCATGAGGGGGGGAGGACCCCGTGGAAGTCGAGATACGCAGTATTTT. This translates into CASSMRGGGPRGSRDTQYF. J is TRBJ2-3 and V is TRBV11-3, with D maybe TRBD2 (7 bases). The V and J ends lost 5 bases and 5 bases respectively, with 29 bases between them. Germline loops: CDR1 SGHNT, CDR2 YENEEA. The CDR3 is 19 residues long.